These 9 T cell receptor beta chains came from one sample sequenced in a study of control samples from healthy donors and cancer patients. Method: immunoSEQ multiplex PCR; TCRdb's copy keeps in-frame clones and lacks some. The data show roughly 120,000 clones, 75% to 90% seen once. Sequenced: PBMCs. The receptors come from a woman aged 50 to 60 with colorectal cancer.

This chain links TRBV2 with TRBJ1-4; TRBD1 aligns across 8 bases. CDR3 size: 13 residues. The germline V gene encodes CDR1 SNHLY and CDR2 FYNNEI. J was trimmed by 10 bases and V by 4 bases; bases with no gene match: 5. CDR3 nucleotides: TGTGCCAGCAGTGGACAGGGGAAGGTAAAACTGTTTTTT. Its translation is CASSGQGKVKLFF.

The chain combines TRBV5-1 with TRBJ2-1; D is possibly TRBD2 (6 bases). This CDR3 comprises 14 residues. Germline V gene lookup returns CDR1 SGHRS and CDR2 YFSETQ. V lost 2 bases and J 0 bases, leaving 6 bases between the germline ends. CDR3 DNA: TGCGCCAGCAGCTTCGGGGGCTCCTACAATGAGCAGTTCTTC. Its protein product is CASSFGGSYNEQFF.

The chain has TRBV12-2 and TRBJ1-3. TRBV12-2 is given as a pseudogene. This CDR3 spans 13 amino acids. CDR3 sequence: CASRLQEGNTIYF. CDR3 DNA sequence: TGTGCAAGTCGCCTCCAGGAGGGAAACACCATATATTTT.

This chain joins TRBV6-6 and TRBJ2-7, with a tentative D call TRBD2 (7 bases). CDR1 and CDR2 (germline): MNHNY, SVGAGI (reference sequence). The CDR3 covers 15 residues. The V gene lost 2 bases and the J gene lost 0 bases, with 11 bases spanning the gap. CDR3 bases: TGTGCCAGCAGTTACGCGGGGGCTAGCTCCTACGAGCAGTACTTC. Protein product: CASSYAGASSYEQYF.

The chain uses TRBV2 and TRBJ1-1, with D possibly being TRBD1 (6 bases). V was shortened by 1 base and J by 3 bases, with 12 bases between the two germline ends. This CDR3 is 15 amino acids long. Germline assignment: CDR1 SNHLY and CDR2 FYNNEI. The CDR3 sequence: CASSEGGGQDTEAFF. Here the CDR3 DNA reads TGTGCCAGCAGTGAAGGAGGGGGTCAGGACACTGAAGCTTTCTTT. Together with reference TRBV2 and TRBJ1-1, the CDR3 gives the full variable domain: EPEVTQTPSHQVTQMGQEVILRCVPISNHLYFYWYRQILGQKVEFLVSFYNNEISEKSEIFDDQFSVERPDGSNFTLKIRSTKLEDSAMYFCASSEGGGQDTEAFFGQGTRLTVV.

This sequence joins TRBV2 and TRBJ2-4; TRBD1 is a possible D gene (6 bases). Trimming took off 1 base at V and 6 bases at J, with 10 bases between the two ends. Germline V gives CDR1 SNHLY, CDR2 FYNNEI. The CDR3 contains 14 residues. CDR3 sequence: CASSEEGHLNIQYF. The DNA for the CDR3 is TGTGCCAGCAGTGAAGAGGGACACCTAAACATTCAGTACTTC.

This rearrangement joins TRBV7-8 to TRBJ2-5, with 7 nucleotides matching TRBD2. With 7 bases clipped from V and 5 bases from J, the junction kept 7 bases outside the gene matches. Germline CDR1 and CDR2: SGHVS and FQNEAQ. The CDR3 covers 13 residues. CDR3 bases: TGTGCCAGCACCCCCCACGGGGGGGAGACCCAGTACTTC. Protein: CASTPHGGETQYF.

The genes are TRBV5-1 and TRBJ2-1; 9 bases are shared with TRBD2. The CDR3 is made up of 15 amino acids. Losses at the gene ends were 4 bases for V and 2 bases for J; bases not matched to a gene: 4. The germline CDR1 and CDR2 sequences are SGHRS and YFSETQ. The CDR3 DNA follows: TGCGCCAGCAGCATTAGCGGGAGCCCCTACAATGAGCAGTTCTTC. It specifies CASSISGSPYNEQFF.

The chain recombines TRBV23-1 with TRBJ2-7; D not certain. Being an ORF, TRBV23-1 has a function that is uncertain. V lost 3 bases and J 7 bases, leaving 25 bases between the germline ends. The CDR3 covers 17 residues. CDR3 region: CASSHPGRLFLFKEQYF. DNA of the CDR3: TGCGCCAGCAGTCATCCCGGCCGCCTCTTCCTCTTTAAAGAGCAGTACTTC.